This T cell receptor beta chain was retrieved from a study of control samples from healthy donors and cancer patients. There are 13 residues in the CDR3. The germline CDR1 and CDR2 sequences are SQVTM and ANQGSEA. Germline trimming cut 6 bases from V and 5 bases from J; bases unmatched to any gene: 8. Sequencing was performed with immunoSEQ multiplex PCR; in TCRdb, only in-frame clones are kept and a portion is missing. This table has around 180,000 clones, roughly 88% appearing once. Sequencing was carried out using blood. The sequence derives from a young woman in good health. The rearrangement links TRBV29-1 to TRBJ2-5; 8 bases fit TRBD2. CDR3 amino acids: CSVVRGGGETQYF. The CDR3 nucleotides read TGCAGCGTCGTTCGGGGGGGAGGGGAGACCCAGTACTTC.